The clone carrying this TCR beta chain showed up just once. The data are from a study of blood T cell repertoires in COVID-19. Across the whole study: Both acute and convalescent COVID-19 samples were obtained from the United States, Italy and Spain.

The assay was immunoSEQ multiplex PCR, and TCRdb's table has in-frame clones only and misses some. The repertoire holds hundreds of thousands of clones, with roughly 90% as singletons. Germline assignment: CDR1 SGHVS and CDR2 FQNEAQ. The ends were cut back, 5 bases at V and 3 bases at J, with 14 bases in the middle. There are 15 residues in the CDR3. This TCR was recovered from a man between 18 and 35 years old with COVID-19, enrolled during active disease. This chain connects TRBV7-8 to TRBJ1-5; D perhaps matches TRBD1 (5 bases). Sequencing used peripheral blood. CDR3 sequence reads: CASSGARGNNQPQHF. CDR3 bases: TGTGCCAGCAGCGGGGCGCGGGGAAACAATCAGCCCCAGCATTTT.